The sequence of this T cell receptor (beta chain) was determined in a study of T cells in Graves' hyperthyroidism and ophthalmopathy. Study-level results: Most thyroid clonotypes expanded above 0.001 were also detected in blood.

In germline, CDR1 is MGHRA, CDR2 YSYEKL. The CDR3 spans 14 residues. Trimming pared 1 base from V and 3 bases from J, leaving 10 bases between. Researchers took RNA transcripts and amplified the TCR beta CDR3 regions from them. HTBI primers drove first-round RT-PCR of the TCR CDR3. TCRdb passed the multiplex PCR reads through MiXCR, listing each CDR3 protein once. Seen here are hundreds of thousands of distinct CDR3 sequences, 14% to 15% observed once, and the top ten hold about 33%. This clonotype has more than one count but fewer than ten. What it binds is unknown. The sequence was obtained from a woman aged 25 to 45 with Graves' hyperthyroidism. V gene TRBV4-1 combines with J gene TRBJ2-7, with D perhaps TRBD1 (5 bases). Sequencing was carried out using blood. The CDR3 nucleotides read TGCGCCAGCAGCCAAGGACAGCGTCTCTACGAGCAGTACTTC. This translates into CASSQGQRLYEQYF.